The rows below give T cell receptor beta chains drawn from one sample of a study of CD8 T cells in Susac syndrome. Using its own MiXCR run on the immunoSEQ multiplex PCR reads, TCRdb lists one record per CDR3 protein. The sample holds 230,000 or so distinct CDR3 sequences, about 95% seen once. Sequences were obtained from CD4+ T cells from PBMCs. The origin of the receptors is a human donor with multiple sclerosis. Each CDR3 is given with its conserved first and last residue. The D gene is left open where the match is weak. Size is stated for part of the rows, as once, few or many counts, or as a class when the clone is expanded.

d_gene | len | j_gene | v_gene | abundance | CDR3aa | CDR3nt
TRBD1 | 13 | TRBJ2-6 | TRBV29-1 | - | CSVQGVGANVLTF | TGCAGCGTTCAGGGGGTTGGGGCCAACGTCCTGACTTTC
TRBD1 | 15 | TRBJ1-5 | TRBV6-6 | - | CASSLTGVGNQPQHF | TGTGCCAGCAGCCTCACAGGGGTTGGCAATCAGCCCCAGCATTTT
- | 16 | TRBJ2-4 | TRBV5-6 | - | CASSVDGFLAKNIQYF | TGTGCCAGCAGCGTGGACGGTTTCCTAGCCAAAAACATTCAGTACTTC
TRBD2 | 14 | TRBJ2-3 | TRBV29-1 | - | CSVLSGRAPDTQYF | TGCAGCGTTCTTAGCGGGAGGGCCCCAGATACGCAGTATTTT
- | 16 | TRBJ2-3 | TRBV25-1 | - | CASSDLGGPMSDTQYF | TGTGCCAGCAGTGATCTAGGGGGGCCGATGTCAGATACGCAGTATTTT
- | 12 | TRBJ1-5 | TRBV2 | - | CASSESGRPQHF | TGTGCCAGCAGTGAATCCGGCAGGCCCCAGCATTTT
- | 14 | TRBJ2-1 | TRBV12-3/TRBV12-4 | - | CASSTAQGSNEQFF | TGTGCCAGCAGTACCGCTCAGGGGTCCAATGAGCAGTTCTTC
- | 15 | TRBJ2-5 | TRBV25-1 | once | CASSEYRTAQETQYF | TGTGCCAGCAGTGAATACCGGACAGCCCAAGAGACCCAGTACTTC
- | 13 | TRBJ2-1 | TRBV7-2 | - | CASSSQTNNEQFF | TGTGCCAGCAGCTCCCAGACGAACAATGAGCAGTTCTTC
- | 13 | TRBJ2-7 | TRBV29-1 | - | CSVGWGRTYEQYF | TGCAGCGTTGGCTGGGGCCGGACCTACGAGCAGTACTTC
- | 15 | TRBJ2-1 | TRBV11-2 | - | CASSPRTRMGNEQFF | TGTGCCAGCAGCCCCAGGACCCGAATGGGCAATGAGCAGTTCTTC
TRBD1 | 16 | TRBJ2-3 | TRBV20-1 | - | CSAPSRTGDYTDTQYF | TGCAGTGCTCCTTCCAGGACAGGAGACTACACAGATACGCAGTATTTT
- | 12 | TRBJ1-6 | TRBV20-1 | - | CSATGQHSPLHF | TGCAGTGCAACGGGACAACACTCACCCCTCCACTTT
TRBD2 | 18 | TRBJ2-4 | TRBV3-1 | - | CASSQEWPSGGARDIQYF | TGTGCCAGCAGCCAAGAGTGGCCTAGCGGGGGGGCCAGGGACATTCAGTACTTC
- | 13 | TRBJ2-7 | TRBV3-1 | - | CASSGGLNYEQYF | TGTGCCAGCAGCGGCGGACTGAACTACGAGCAGTACTTC
- | 13 | TRBJ1-5 | TRBV29-1 | - | CSVGAGMHQPQHF | TGCAGCGTTGGGGCAGGGATGCATCAGCCCCAGCATTTT